The T cell receptor beta chain under discussion was sequenced for a study of human T cells and chemical hapten exposure. Study-wide background: Throughout a study of 20 to 25 weeks, patients underwent weekly scalp administration of diphenylcyclopropenone doses. Alopecia areata, totalis and universalis patients, mostly female, were included. How much TCR each sample yielded varied, mostly because pooled library volumes differed slightly.

TCRdb called the RACE reads again in MiXCR, with one record for every CDR3 protein. The sample shows some 79,000 distinct CDR3 sequences, 11% of them seen only once. V lost 1 base to trimming and J lost 3 bases, with 13 bases between them. Germline V gene lookup returns CDR1 LGHDT and CDR2 YNNKEL (reference sequence). CDR3 length: 15 residues. This clonotype has at least ten counts. Regarding time point: patch test 3, about 24 weeks after DPC sensitization. Specified treatment: therapeutic diphenylcyclopropenone sensitization with weekly scalp DPC. Total RNA was isolated from whole blood that had not been fractionated.

This sequence originates from a woman between 50 and 59 years old with alopecia areata. Some clones in this sample may be carry-over from other donors' samples. The chain recombines TRBV3-1 with TRBJ2-7; D remains ambiguous. This material consisted of whole blood, taken in connection with sensitization to the hapten diphenylcyclopropenone (DPC). CDR3 in amino acids: CASSQGMAALYEQYF. DNA of the CDR3: TGTGCCAGCAGCCAAGGTATGGCGGCCCTCTACGAGCAGTACTTC.